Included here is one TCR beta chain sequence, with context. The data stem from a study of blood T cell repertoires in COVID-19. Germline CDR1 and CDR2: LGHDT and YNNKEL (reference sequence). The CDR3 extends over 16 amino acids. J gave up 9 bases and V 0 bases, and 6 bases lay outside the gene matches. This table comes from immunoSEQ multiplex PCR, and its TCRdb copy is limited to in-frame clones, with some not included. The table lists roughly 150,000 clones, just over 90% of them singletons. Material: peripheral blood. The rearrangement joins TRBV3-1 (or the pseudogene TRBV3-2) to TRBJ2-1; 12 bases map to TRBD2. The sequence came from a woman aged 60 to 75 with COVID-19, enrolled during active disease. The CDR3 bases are TGTGCCAGCAGCCAAGATATGCTAGCGGGGGGGCGTGAGCAGTTCTTC. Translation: CASSQDMLAGGREQFF.